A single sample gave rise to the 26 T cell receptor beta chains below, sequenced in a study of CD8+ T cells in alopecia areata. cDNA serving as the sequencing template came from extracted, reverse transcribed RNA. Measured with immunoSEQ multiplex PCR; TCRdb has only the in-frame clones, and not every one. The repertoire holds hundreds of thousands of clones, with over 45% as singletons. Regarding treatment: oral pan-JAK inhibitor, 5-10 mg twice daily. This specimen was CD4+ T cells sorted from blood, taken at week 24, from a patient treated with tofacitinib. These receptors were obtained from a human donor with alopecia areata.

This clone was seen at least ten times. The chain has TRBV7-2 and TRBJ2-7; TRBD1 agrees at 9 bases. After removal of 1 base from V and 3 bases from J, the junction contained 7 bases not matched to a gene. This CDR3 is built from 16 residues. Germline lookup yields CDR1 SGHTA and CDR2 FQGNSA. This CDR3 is CASSLVGGQGYYEQYF. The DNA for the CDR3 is TGTGCCAGCAGCTTAGTAGGGGGACAGGGATACTACGAGCAGTACTTC.

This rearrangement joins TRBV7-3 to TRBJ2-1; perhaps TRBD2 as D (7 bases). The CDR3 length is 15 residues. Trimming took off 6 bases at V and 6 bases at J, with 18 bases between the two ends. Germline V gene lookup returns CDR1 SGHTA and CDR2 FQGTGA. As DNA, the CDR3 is TGTGCCAGCAGACGGGGAGGGGGTGCATCCAATGAGCAGTTCTTC. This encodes CASRRGGGASNEQFF.

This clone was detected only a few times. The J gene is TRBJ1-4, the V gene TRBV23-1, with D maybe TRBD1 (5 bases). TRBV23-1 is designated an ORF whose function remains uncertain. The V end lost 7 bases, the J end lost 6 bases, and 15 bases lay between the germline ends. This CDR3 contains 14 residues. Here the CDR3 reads CASTQQASHEKLFF. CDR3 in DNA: TGCGCCAGCACCCAACAGGCGTCGCATGAAAAACTGTTTTTT.

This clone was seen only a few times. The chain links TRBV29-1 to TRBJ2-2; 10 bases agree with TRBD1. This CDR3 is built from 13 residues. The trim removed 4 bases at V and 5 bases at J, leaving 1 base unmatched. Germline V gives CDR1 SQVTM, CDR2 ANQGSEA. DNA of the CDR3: TGCAGCGTTGGACAGGGGGCAACCGGGGAGCTGTTTTTT. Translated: CSVGQGATGELFF.

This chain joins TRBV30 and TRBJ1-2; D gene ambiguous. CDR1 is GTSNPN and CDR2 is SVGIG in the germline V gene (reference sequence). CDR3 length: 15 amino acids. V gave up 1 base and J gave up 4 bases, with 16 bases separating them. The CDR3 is CAWSEANALTYGYTF. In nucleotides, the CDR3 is TGTGCCTGGAGTGAAGCTAACGCTCTTACCTATGGCTACACCTTC. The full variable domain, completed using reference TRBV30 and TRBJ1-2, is SQTIHQWPATLVQPVGSPLSLECTVEGTSNPNLYWYRQAAGRGLQLLFYSVGIGQISSEVPQNLSASRPQDRQFILSSKKLLLSDSGFYLCAWSEANALTYGYTFGSGTRLTVV.

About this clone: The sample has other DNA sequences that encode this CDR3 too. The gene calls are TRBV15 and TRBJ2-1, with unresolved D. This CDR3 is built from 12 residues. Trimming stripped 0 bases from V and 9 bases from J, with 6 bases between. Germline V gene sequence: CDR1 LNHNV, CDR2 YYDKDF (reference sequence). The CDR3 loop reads CATSRDLGEQFF. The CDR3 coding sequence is TGTGCCACCAGCAGAGATTTGGGTGAGCAGTTCTTC. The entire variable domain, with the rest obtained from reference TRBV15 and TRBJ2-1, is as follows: DAMVIQNPRYQVTQFGKPVTLSCSQTLNHNVMYWYQQKSSQAPKLLFHYYDKDFNNEADTPDNFQSRRPNTSFCFLDIRSPGLGDTAMYLCATSRDLGEQFFGPGTRLTVL.

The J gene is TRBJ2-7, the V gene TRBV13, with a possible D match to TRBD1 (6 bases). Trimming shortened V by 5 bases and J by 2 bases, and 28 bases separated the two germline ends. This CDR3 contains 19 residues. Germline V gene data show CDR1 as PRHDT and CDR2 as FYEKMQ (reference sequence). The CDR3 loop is CASSLEARSKRTETYEQYF. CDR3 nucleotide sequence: TGTGCCAGCAGCCTCGAGGCAAGATCGAAGCGGACAGAGACCTACGAGCAGTACTTC.

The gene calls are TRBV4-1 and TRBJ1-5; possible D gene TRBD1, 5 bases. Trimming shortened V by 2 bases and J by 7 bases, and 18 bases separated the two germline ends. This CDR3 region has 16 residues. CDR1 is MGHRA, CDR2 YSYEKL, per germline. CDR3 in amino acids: CASSQHPGLRLQPQHF. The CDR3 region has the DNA TGCGCCAGCAGCCAACACCCGGGACTAAGGTTGCAGCCCCAGCATTTT.

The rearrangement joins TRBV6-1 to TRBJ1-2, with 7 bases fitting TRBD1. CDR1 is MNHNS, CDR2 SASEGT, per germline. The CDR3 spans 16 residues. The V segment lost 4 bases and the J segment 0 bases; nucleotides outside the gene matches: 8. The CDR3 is CASSGTGARTNYGYTF. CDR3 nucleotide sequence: TGTGCCAGCAGTGGGACAGGAGCACGGACTAACTATGGCTACACCTTC.

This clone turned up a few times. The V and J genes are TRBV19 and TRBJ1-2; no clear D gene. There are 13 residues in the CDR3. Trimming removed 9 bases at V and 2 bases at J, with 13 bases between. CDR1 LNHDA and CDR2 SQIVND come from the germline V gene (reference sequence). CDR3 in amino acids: CASLGSSNYGYTF. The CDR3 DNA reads TGTGCCAGCCTCGGCAGCTCCAACTATGGCTACACCTTC.

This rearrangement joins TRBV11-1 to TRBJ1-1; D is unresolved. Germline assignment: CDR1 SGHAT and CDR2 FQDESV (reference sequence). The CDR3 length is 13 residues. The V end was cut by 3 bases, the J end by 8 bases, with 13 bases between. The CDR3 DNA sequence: TGTGCCAGCAGCTTCAAGAGTGATACCGAAGCTTTCTTT. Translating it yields CASSFKSDTEAFF.

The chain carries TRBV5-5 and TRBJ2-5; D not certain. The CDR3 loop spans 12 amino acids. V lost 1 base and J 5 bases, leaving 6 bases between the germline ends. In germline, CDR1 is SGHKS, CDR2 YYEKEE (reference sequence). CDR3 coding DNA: TGTGCCAGCAGCTTGCTGAGGGAGACCCAGTACTTC. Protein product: CASSLLRETQYF.

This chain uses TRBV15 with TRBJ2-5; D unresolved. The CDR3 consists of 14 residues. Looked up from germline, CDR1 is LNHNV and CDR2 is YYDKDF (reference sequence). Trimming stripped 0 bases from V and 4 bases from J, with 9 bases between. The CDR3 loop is CATSRDQDAETQYF. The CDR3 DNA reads TGTGCCACCAGCAGAGACCAGGATGCAGAGACCCAGTACTTC. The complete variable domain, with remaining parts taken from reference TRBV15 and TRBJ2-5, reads DAMVIQNPRYQVTQFGKPVTLSCSQTLNHNVMYWYQQKSSQAPKLLFHYYDKDFNNEADTPDNFQSRRPNTSFCFLDIRSPGLGDTAMYLCATSRDQDAETQYFGPGTRLLVL.

CDR3 amino acids: CATSRQGKVTEAFF. CDR3 coding DNA: TGTGCCACCAGCAGACAGGGGAAGGTCACTGAAGCTTTCTTT. V gene TRBV15 combines with J gene TRBJ1-1, with D perhaps matching TRBD1 (6 bases). The germline CDR1 and CDR2 sequences are LNHNV and YYDKDF (reference sequence). This CDR3 is 14 amino acids long. The V and J ends lost 2 bases and 4 bases respectively, with 11 bases between them. The variable domain in full, completed from reference TRBV15 and TRBJ1-1, reads DAMVIQNPRYQVTQFGKPVTLSCSQTLNHNVMYWYQQKSSQAPKLLFHYYDKDFNNEADTPDNFQSRRPNTSFCFLDIRSPGLGDTAMYLCATSRQGKVTEAFFGQGTRLTVV.

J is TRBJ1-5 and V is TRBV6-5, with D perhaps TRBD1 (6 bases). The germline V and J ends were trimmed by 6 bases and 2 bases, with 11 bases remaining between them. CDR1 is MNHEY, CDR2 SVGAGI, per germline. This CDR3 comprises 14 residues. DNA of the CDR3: TGTGCCAGCAGAAGAAAGGGGGGCAATCAGCCCCAGCATTTT. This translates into CASRRKGGNQPQHF.

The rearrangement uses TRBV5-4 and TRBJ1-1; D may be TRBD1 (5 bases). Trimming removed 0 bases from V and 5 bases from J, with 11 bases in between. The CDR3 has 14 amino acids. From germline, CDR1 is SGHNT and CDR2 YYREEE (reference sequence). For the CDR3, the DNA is TGTGCCAGCAGCTTGGAGGGGAGGAGGACTGAAGCTTTCTTT. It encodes CASSLEGRRTEAFF.

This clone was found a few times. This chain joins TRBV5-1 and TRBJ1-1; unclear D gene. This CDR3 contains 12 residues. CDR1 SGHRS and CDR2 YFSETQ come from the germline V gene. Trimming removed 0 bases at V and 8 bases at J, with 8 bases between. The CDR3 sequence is CASSLGVGEAFF. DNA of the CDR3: TGCGCCAGCAGCTTGGGCGTTGGCGAAGCTTTCTTT.

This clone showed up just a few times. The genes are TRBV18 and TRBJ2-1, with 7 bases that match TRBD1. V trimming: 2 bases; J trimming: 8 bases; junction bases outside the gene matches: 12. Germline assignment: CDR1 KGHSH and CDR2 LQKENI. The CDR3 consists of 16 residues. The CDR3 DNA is TGTGCCAGCTCACCAGGAAACAGGGGTTCTGGGGATGAGCAGTTCTTC. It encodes CASSPGNRGSGDEQFF. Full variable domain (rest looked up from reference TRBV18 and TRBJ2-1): NAGVMQNPRHLVRRRGQEARLRCSPMKGHSHVYWYRQLPEEGLKFMVYLQKENIIDESGMPKERFSAEFPKEGPSILRIQQVVRGDSAAYFCASSPGNRGSGDEQFFGPGTRLTVL.

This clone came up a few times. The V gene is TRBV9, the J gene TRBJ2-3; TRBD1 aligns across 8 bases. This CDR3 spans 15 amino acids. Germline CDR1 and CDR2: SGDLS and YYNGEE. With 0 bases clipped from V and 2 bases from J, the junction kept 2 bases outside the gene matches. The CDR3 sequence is CASSVEQGVTDTQYF. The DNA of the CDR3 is TGTGCCAGCAGCGTAGAACAGGGGGTCACAGATACGCAGTATTTT.

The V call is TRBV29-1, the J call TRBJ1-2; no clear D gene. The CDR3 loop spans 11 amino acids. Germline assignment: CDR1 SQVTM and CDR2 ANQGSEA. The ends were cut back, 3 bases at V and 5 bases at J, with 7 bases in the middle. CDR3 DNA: TGCAGCGTTGACCAACAGTATGGCTACACCTTC. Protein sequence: CSVDQQYGYTF.

CDR3 amino acids: CASSLSRSTGELFF. The DNA of the CDR3 is TGTGCCAGCAGTTTATCAAGGAGCACCGGGGAGCTGTTTTTT. The chain uses TRBV27 and TRBJ2-2; D is ambiguous. This CDR3 comprises 14 residues. V was shortened by 0 bases and J by 4 bases, with 6 bases between the two germline ends. CDR1 MNHEY and CDR2 SMNVEV come from the germline V gene (reference sequence).

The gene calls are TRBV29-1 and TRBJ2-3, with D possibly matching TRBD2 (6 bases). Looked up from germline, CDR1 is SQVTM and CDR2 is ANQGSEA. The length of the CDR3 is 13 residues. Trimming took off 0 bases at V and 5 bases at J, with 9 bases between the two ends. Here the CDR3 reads CSVEDWREDTQYF. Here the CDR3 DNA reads TGCAGCGTTGAAGATTGGAGGGAAGATACGCAGTATTTT.

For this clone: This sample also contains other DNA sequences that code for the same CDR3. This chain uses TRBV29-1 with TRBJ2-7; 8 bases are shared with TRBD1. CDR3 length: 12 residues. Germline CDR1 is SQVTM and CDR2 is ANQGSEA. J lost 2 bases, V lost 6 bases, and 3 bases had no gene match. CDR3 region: CSVGTGTYEQYF. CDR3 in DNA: TGCAGCGTCGGGACAGGAACCTACGAGCAGTACTTC.

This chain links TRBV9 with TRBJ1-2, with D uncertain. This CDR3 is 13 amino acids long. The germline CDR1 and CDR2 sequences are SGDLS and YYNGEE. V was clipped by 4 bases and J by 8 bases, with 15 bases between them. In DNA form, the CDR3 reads TGTGCCAGCAGCCGAGACCGGACGTGGGGCTACACCTTC. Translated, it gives CASSRDRTWGYTF.

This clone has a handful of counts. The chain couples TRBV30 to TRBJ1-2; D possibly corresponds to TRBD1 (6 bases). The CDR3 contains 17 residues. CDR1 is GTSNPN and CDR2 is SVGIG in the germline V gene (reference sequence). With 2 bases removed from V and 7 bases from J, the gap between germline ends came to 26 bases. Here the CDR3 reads CAWSPPYDTGREGGYTF. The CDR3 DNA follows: TGTGCCTGGAGTCCACCCTATGATACAGGGCGGGAAGGTGGCTACACCTTC.

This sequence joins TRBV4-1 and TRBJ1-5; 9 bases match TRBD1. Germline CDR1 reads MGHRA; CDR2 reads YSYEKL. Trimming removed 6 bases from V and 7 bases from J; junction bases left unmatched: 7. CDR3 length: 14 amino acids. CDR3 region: CASSQPGQGQPQHF. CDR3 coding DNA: TGCGCCAGCAGTCAGCCGGGACAGGGACAGCCCCAGCATTTT.